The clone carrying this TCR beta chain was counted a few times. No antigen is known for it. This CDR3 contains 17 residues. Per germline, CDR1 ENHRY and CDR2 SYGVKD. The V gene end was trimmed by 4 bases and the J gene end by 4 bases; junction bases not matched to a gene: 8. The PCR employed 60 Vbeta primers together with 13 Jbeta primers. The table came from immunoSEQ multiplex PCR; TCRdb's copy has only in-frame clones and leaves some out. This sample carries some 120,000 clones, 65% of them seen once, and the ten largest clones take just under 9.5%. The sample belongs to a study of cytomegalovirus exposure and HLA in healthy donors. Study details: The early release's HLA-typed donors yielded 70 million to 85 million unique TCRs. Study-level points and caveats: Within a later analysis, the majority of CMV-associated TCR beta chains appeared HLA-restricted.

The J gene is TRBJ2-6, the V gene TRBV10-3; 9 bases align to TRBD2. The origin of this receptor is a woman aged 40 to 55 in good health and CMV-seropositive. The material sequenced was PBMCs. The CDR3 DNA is TGTGCCATCAGTGGGGGACTAGCTGGTGCCGGGGCCAACGTCCTGACTTTC. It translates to CAISGGLAGAGANVLTF.